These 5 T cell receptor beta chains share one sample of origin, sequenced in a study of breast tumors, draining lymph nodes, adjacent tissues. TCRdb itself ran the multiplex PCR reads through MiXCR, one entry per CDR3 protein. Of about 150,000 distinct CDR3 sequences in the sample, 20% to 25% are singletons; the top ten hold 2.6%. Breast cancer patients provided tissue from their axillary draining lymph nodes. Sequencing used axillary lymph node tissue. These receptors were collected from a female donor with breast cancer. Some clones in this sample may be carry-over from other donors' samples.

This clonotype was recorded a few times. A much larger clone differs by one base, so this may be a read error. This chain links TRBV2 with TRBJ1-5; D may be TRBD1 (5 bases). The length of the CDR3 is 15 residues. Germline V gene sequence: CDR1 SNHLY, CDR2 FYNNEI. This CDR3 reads CTSSDAGNSNQPQHF. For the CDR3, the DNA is TGTACCAGCAGTGACGCAGGGAATAGCAATCAGCCCCAGCATTTT.

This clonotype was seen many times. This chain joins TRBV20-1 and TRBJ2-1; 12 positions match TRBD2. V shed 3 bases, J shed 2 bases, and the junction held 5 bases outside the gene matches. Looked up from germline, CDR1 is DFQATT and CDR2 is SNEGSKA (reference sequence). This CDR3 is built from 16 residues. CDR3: CSASWLAGGPYNEQFF. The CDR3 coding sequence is TGCAGTGCTAGCTGGCTAGCGGGAGGGCCCTACAATGAGCAGTTCTTC.

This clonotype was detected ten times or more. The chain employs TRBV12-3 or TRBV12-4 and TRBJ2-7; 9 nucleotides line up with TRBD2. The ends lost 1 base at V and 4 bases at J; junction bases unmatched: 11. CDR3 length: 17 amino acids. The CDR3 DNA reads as TGTGCCAGCAGTTTAGGCGGGAGGGCCTTCTTTGCGTACGAGCAGTACTTC. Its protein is CASSLGGRAFFAYEQYF.

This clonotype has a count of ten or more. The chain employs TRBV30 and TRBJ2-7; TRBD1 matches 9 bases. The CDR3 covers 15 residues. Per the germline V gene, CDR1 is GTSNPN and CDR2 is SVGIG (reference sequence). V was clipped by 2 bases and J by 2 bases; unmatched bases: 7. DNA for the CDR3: TGTGCCTGGAGTTTCGGGACAGGGTCCACCTACGAGCAGTACTTC. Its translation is CAWSFGTGSTYEQYF.

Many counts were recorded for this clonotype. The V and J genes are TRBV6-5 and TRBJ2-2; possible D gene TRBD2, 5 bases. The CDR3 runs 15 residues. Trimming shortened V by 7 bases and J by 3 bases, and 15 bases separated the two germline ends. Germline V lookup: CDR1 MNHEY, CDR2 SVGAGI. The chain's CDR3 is CASTELGSDTGELFF. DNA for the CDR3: TGTGCCAGCACCGAACTAGGGTCGGACACCGGGGAGCTGTTTTTT.